This T cell receptor beta chain emerged from a study of cytomegalovirus exposure and HLA in healthy donors. On the study more broadly: Among 398 genotyped donors, about 85% fell in the Caucasian-associated ancestry cluster.

To note about this clone: Antigen: not known.

A multiplex PCR was run with 60 Vbeta primers and 13 Jbeta primers. Original methodology: In a later analysis, about 9.9 million of 83 million or so unique beta chains occurred in at least two donors. Assay used: immunoSEQ multiplex PCR; TCRdb lists only in-frame clones, some missing. That table gives V, J and clone size, and the DNA gave D and trimming. Of 100,000 to 150,000 clones listed, around four fifths were seen once; the top ten hold 8.1%. The CDR3 sequence is 11 residues long. With V trimmed by 4 bases and J by 9 bases, 1 base remained unmatched. Germline V gene data show CDR1 as MDHEN and CDR2 as SYDVKM. Notes on the study in general: Common viral pathogens seemed to be connected with several of the most significant clusters, according to a later analysis. Previously analyzed data showed that most TCR beta V segments were productive at a frequency of about 90% or about 30%.

The clonotype was recovered from a woman in her fifties or sixties in good health and CMV-seropositive. The chain recombines TRBV28 with TRBJ1-2; TRBD1 aligns across 8 bases. Sequencing input: PBMCs. In DNA, the CDR3 is TGTGCCAGCAGTTGGGACAGGAGCTACACCTTC. Translating gives CASSWDRSYTF.